This T cell receptor beta chain is from a study of OX40 agonist ivuxolimab in advanced cancers. Looking at the study overall: The costimulatory receptor OX40 (CD134) was targeted by ivuxolimab, a fully human IgG2 agonistic monoclonal antibody. Patients were allowed to have had prior anti-PD-1, anti-PD-L1 or anti-CTLA-4 therapy, and 40% of the dose-escalation patients had been treated with checkpoint inhibitors. Partial responses were achieved by three dose-escalation patients, of whom one had hepatocellular carcinoma and two had cutaneous melanoma. Among the roughly 50 dose-escalation patients, about 19 had hepatocellular carcinoma, 15 melanoma, 9 renal cell carcinoma and 9 head and neck cancer. The monotherapy dose-escalation portion (N of about 50 patients) of the phase I ivuxolimab trial is reported in the paper. Intravenous ivuxolimab was administered to patients every 2 weeks at six dose levels: 0.01, 0.1, 0.3, 1.5, 3 and 10 mg/kg. Peripheral TCRbeta sequencing was intended to test whether TCR sequence diversity was altered and clonal T-cell expansion was caused by ivuxolimab. In the dose-escalation cohort, 70% to 90% of patients were male, and the mean age was 60 years with a range of roughly 23 to 79.

Patients with autoimmune disease history or receiving systemic immunosuppression were excluded from the trial. Peripheral blood for TCR sequencing was collected from all dose cohorts at baseline, on cycle 4 day 1, and on cycle 7 day 1. The samples were taken from a phase I, first-in-human, multicenter, open-label dose-escalation trial of ivuxolimab. Adults with locally advanced or metastatic melanoma, renal cell, hepatocellular, or head and neck squamous cell carcinoma were enrolled in the trial. CD4+ and CD8+ T cells were sorted separately from peripheral blood before TCR sequencing. The CDR3 has 15 amino acids, counting the end cysteine and phenylalanine. Left in the record is the CDR3 DNA by itself, 45 bases read in frame from the first base. Unmatched junction bases come to 4, with V trimmed by 3 bases and J by 2 bases. Based on the germline V gene (reference sequence), the CDR1 and CDR2 sequences are LNHDA and SQIVND.

To sequence the TCRbeta CDR3 region, genomic DNA was isolated from the sorted cells. TCRbeta CDR3 regions were sequenced using the immunoSEQ Assay. Drawn from immuneACCESS, this table holds only the in-frame rearrangements with V and J called that TCRdb kept. Clones are partly lost; checked studies trace under half to an unresolved V gene and leave the rest unexplained. The sample includes tens of thousands of clones, with about 86% observed a single time. Together, the top ten hold more than 9.5% of the sample. General study outcomes and caveats: The antigen specificity of the clonally expanded peripheral T cells was not determined. At doses of 0.1 to 3.0 mg/kg, clonal expansion of both CD4+ and CD8+ T cells in blood was seen between baseline and week 6. Partial responders in the 0.1-3.0 mg/kg groups had among the lowest normalized peripheral clonal expansion, especially among CD8+ T cells. Low levels of normalized T-cell clonal expansion were also seen in some nonresponding patients. After ivuxolimab, more expanded clones were found on average in CD8+ T cells than in CD4+ T cells.

Of note for this clone: The clone's antigen remains unknown. Per-base quality was not reported, and no clone a single base away is much larger than it.

The chain employs TRBV19 and TRBJ2-1, with 7 middle bases fitting TRBD1. This sequence originates from an adult with an advanced solid tumor such as melanoma, head and neck, liver or kidney cancer. The specimen comprised CD4+ or CD8+ T cells sorted from blood, sampled in a trial of the OX40 agonist ivuxolimab. The nucleotide sequence reads as follows: TGTGCCAGTAGTATCCGGGACAGTACCTACAATGAGCAGTTCTTC. Its translation reads: CASSIRDSTYNEQFF.